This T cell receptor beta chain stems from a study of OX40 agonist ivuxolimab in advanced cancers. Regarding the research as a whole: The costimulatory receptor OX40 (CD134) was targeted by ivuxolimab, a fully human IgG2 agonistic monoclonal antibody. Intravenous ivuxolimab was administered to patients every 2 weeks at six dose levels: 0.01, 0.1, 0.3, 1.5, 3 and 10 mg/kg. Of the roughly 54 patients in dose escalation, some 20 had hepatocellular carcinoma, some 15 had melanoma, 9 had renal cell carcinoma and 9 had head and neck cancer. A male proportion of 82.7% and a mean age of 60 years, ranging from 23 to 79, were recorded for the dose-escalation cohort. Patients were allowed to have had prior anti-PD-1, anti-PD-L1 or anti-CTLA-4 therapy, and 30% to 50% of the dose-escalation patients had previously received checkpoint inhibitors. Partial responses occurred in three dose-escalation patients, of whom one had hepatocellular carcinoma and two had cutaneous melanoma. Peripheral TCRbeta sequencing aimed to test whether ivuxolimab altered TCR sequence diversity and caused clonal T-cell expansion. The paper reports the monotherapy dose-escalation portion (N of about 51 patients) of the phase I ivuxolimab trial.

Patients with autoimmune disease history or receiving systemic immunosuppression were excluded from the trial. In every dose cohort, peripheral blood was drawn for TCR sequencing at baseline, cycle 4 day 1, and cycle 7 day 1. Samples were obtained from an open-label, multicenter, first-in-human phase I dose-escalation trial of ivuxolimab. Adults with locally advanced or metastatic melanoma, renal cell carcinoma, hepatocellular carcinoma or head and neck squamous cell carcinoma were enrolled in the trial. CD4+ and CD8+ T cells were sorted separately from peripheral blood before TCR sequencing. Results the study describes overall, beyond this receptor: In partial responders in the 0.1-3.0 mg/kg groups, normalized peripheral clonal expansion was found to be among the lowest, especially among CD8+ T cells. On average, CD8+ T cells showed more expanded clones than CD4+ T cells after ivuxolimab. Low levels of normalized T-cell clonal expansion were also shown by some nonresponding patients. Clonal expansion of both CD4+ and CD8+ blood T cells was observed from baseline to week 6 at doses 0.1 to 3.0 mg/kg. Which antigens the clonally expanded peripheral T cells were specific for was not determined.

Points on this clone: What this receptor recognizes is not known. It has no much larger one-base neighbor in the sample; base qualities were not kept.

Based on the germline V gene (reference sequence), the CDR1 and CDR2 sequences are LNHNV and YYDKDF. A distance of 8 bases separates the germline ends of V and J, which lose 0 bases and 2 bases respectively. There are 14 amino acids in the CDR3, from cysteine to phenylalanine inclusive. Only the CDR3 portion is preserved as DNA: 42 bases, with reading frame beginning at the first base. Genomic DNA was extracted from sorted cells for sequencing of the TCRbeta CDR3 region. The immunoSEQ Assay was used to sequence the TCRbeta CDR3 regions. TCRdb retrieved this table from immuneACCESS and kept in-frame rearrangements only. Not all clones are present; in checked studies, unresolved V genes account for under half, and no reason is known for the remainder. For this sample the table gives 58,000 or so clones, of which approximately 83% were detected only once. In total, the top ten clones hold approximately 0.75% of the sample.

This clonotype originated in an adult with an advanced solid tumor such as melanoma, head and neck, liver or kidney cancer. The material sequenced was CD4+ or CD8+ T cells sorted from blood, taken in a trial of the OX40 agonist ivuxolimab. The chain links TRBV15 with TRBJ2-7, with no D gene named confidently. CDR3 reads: CATSRDKGPYEQYF. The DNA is TGTGCCACCAGCAGAGACAAAGGGCCCTACGAGCAGTACTTC.